This T cell receptor (beta chain) was recorded in a study of long-term antiretroviral therapy in people with HIV. Study-wide findings and caveats: Within the repertoire, clones expanded before ART were dominant at all time points. ART was followed by higher diversity that remained below transplant donor controls.

Version v3.0 of the immunoSEQ assay ran at survey level. Profiling relied on immunoSEQ multiplex PCR, and the TCRdb table lists in-frame clones only, not all of them. The sample comprises 20,000 to 25,000 clones, under 85% of which are singletons, and approximately 10% rests with the top ten. With 1 base removed from V and 7 bases from J, the gap between germline ends came to 16 bases. CDR1 LGHNA and CDR2 YNFKEQ come from the germline V gene. The length of the CDR3 is 16 residues. For this clone: Its antigen is not identified.

The material was unsorted PBMCs, obtained 1.1 years before starting antiretroviral therapy. The gene calls are TRBV4-2 and TRBJ1-4; D is uncertain. This sequence originates from a woman between 35 and 50 years old with HIV. The CDR3 reads CASSQAFVGPIEKLFF. The CDR3, as DNA: TGTGCCAGCAGCCAAGCGTTCGTGGGCCCCATTGAAAAACTGTTTTTT.